What follows describes a single T cell receptor (beta chain). The germline gives CDR1 MDHEN, CDR2 SYDVKM. The CDR3 totals 15 residues. The V end was cut by 6 bases, the J end by 0 bases, with 15 bases between. The source of the sample is a study of tumor-infiltrating lymphocytes in primary liver carcinoma. It was from about 19-30 mg of unsorted bulk tissue that RNA and DNA were co-extracted. Surgical resection treated primary liver carcinoma in the patients. Uniformly, tumor samples exhibited a viable tumor cell fraction exceeding 85%. The authors made TCR beta cDNA from approximately 500 ng total RNA with a constant-region primer. Libraries covering TCR beta were generated through three nested multiplex PCR rounds (using a slightly modified ARM-PCR). Both of the initial two PCR rounds ran for 10 cycles and employed TRBV1-TRBV30 forward primers alongside a C-beta reverse primer. MiXCR, applied by TCRdb to the multiplex PCR reads, yields one record per CDR3 protein. The sample yields around 100,000 distinct CDR3 sequences, 65% to 75% seen once.

V is TRBV28 and J is TRBJ2-7, with D maybe TRBD1 (6 bases). This clonotype originated in an older woman with primary liver carcinoma and hepatitis B virus infection. The sequencing sample was made of liver tumor tissue from sampling region 2. Documented subset: tumor region T2, inferior pole. DNA for the CDR3: TGTGCCAGCAGCCAATTACAGGGCCCCTCCTACGAGCAGTACTTC. This gives the protein CASSQLQGPSYEQYF. Combining the CDR3 with reference TRBV28 and TRBJ2-7 gives the whole variable domain DVKVTQSSRYLVKRTGEKVFLECVQDMDHENMFWYRQDPGLGLRLIYFSYDVKMKEKGDIPEGYSVSREKKERFSLILESASTNQTSMYLCASSQLQGPSYEQYFGPGTRLTVT.